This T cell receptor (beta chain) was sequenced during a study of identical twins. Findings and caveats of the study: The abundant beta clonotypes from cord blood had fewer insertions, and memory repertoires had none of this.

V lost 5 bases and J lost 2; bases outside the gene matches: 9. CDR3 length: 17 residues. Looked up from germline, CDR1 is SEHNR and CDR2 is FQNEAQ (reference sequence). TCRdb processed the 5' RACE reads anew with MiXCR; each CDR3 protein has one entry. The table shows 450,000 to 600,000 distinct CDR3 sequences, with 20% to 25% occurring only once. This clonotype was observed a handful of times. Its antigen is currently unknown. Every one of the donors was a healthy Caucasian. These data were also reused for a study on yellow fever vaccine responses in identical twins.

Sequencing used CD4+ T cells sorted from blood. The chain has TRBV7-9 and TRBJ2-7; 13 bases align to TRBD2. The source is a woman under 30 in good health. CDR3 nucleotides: TGTGCCAGCAGCCAGCGGGGGACTAGCGGGACGACCTACGAGCAGTACTTC. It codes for CASSQRGTSGTTYEQYF.